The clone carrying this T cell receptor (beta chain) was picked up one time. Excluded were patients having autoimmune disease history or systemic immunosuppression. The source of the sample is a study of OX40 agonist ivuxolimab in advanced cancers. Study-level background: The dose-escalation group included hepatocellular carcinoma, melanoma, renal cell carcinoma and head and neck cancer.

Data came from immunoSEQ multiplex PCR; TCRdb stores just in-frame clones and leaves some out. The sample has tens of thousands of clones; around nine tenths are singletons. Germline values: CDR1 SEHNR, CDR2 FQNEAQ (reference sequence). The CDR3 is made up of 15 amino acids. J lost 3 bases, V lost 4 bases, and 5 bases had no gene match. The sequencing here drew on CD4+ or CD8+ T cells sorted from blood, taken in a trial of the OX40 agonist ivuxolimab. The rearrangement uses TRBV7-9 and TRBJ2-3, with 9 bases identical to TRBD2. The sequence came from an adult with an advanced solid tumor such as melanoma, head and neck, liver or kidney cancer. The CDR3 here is CASSYGSGSTDTQYF. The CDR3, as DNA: TGTGCCAGCAGCTATGGTAGCGGGAGTACAGATACGCAGTATTTT. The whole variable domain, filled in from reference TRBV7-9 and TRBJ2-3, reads DTGVSQNPRHKITKRGQNVTFRCDPISEHNRLYWYRQTLGQGPEFLTYFQNEAQLEKSRLLSDRFSAERPKGSFSTLEIQRTEQGDSAMYLCASSYGSGSTDTQYFGPGTRLTVL.